The present T cell receptor beta chain was sequenced within a study of memory CD4+ T cells and cytomegalovirus serostatus. In the study overall: Healthy Belgian adult donors included about nine CMV-positive and 24 CMV-negative people. The study's findings and limits: Suggested: most of the CMV-linked TCR signature lies in CD4+ memory cells. CD4+ memory repertoires contained about 40% of the roughly 160 reported CMV TCRbeta sequences.

Relative to its sample, this clone is medium-sized. Antigen unknown. Clones were read by immunoSEQ multiplex PCR, and TCRdb kept only the in-frame ones, dropping some. The sample consists of tens of thousands of clones, approximately 80% of them appearing once. Single viable CD3+CD4+CD8-CD45RO+ cells were sorted as the memory CD4+ T cells. Positive selection with CD4 microbeads enriched total CD4+ T cells. Sequencing was carried out using memory CD4+ T cells from blood. The receptor was isolated from an adult in good health and CMV-seronegative.

CDR3 loop: CASSLQTGDGGYTF. The CDR3 coding sequence is TGTGCCAGCAGCTTACAGACAGGGGACGGAGGCTACACCTTC. The V call is TRBV7-2, the J call TRBJ1-2; TRBD1 matches 8 bases. The CDR3 covers 14 residues. The germline V gene has CDR1 SGHTA and CDR2 FQGNSA. V dropped 2 bases and J dropped 8; count of bases not matched to a gene: 7.